Detailed here is one T cell receptor beta chain. These data belong to a study of blood T cell repertoires in COVID-19. Study-wide background: Specimens from acute and convalescent COVID-19 originated in the United States, Italy and Spain. In each case, the material was cDNA or gDNA derived from T cells, B-cell-depleted T cells, or PBMCs.

Authors' processing steps: By means of reference gene primer amplification, nucleated cell counts were estimated. Data came from immunoSEQ multiplex PCR; TCRdb stores just in-frame clones and leaves some out. V, J and clone size were drawn from that table, and D and trimming were deduced from the DNA. The sample has some 250,000 clones, about 86% seen once. Germline loops: CDR1 SGHTA, CDR2 FQGNSA. The CDR3 loop spans 12 amino acids. V was cut by 5 bases and J by 2 bases, with 7 bases left in between. The chain employs TRBV7-2 and TRBJ2-7; D is undetermined. Material for sequencing was peripheral blood. The sequence was collected from a woman aged 25 to 39 who had recovered from COVID-19. Here the CDR3 DNA reads TGTGCCAGCAGCCGGTCCACCTACGAGCAGTACTTC. As protein: CASSRSTYEQYF.